The rows below give T cell receptor beta chains drawn from one sample of a study of vaccination and CD4 T cells after COVID-19. TCRdb re-called the PCR reads with MiXCR, one entry per CDR3 protein. Here the sample spans fewer than 10,000 distinct CDR3 sequences, about 32% being singletons. No antigen is known for these receptors. Input material: CD4+ T cells from blood, cultured in vitro. The receptors originated from a human donor in good health. The CDR3 runs from the conserved cysteine through the conserved F or W. A D gene is named only where the DNA matches it firmly. Rows may omit the clone size; those that give it use once, few, many or a size class.

clone_size: .
d_call: .
v_call: TRBV7-8
j_call: TRBJ2-7
cdr3_aa: CASSLAPLTGEYF
cdr3_nt: TGTGCCAGCAGCTTAGCGCCTTTGACTGGGGAGTACTTC

clone_size: .
d_call: .
v_call: TRBV7-9
j_call: TRBJ1-2
cdr3_aa: CASSSRNQRENYGYTF
cdr3_nt: TGTGCCAGCAGCTCCAGGAACCAGAGGGAGAACTATGGCTACACCTTC

clone_size: few
d_call: .
v_call: TRBV20-1
j_call: TRBJ1-6
cdr3_aa: CSASMTVRSSYNSPLHF
cdr3_nt: TGCAGTGCTAGCATGACTGTCAGGAGCTCCTATAATTCACCCCTCCACTTT

clone_size: .
d_call: .
v_call: TRBV10-3
j_call: TRBJ2-5
cdr3_aa: CAISESEETQYF
cdr3_nt: TGTGCCATCAGTGAGTCGGAAGAGACCCAGTACTTC

clone_size: .
d_call: .
v_call: TRBV6-5
j_call: TRBJ2-7
cdr3_aa: CASSYSQGSYEQYF
cdr3_nt: TGTGCCAGCAGTTACTCTCAGGGATCCTACGAGCAGTACTTC

clone_size: few
d_call: .
v_call: TRBV6-2/TRBV6-3
j_call: TRBJ2-1
cdr3_aa: CASRPSGAREQFF
cdr3_nt: TGTGCCAGCAGACCTTCGGGGGCTAGGGAGCAGTTCTTC

clone_size: few
d_call: .
v_call: TRBV24-1
j_call: TRBJ2-3
cdr3_aa: CATSELRLQGQDTQYF
cdr3_nt: TGTGCCACCAGTGAATTAAGGCTCCAAGGGCAAGATACGCAGTATTTT

clone_size: few
d_call: .
v_call: TRBV10-3
j_call: TRBJ2-2
cdr3_aa: CAISESSGGMLGELFF
cdr3_nt: TGTGCCATCAGTGAGTCTAGCGGAGGGATGTTAGGGGAGCTGTTTTTT

clone_size: few
d_call: .
v_call: TRBV28
j_call: TRBJ1-2
cdr3_aa: CASSLFGSGYTF
cdr3_nt: TGTGCCAGCAGTTTATTCGGTTCTGGCTACACCTTC

clone_size: few
d_call: TRBD1
v_call: TRBV7-2
j_call: TRBJ2-6
cdr3_aa: CASSITGGAGANVLTF
cdr3_nt: TGTGCCAGCAGCATTACAGGGGGCGCTGGGGCCAACGTCCTGACTTTC

clone_size: few
d_call: .
v_call: TRBV24-1
j_call: TRBJ1-1
cdr3_aa: CATSERVNTEAFF
cdr3_nt: TGTGCCACCAGTGAAAGGGTGAACACTGAAGCTTTCTTT

clone_size: .
d_call: TRBD2
v_call: TRBV7-2
j_call: TRBJ2-5
cdr3_aa: CASTQYGREQTQYF
cdr3_nt: TGTGCCAGCACCCAATATGGGAGGGAGCAGACCCAGTACTTC

clone_size: few
d_call: TRBD2
v_call: TRBV6-1
j_call: TRBJ2-7
cdr3_aa: CASNPGTSGTYEQYF
cdr3_nt: TGTGCCAGCAACCCGGGGACTAGCGGAACCTACGAGCAGTACTTC

clone_size: few
d_call: .
v_call: TRBV20-1
j_call: TRBJ2-7
cdr3_aa: CSASALGLGEQYF
cdr3_nt: TGCAGTGCCTCAGCTCTGGGCCTGGGCGAGCAGTACTTC

clone_size: .
d_call: .
v_call: TRBV7-2
j_call: TRBJ2-7
cdr3_aa: CASSLAEGQYF
cdr3_nt: TGTGCCAGCAGCTTAGCGGAGGGGCAGTACTTC

clone_size: .
d_call: TRBD2
v_call: TRBV10-3
j_call: TRBJ2-5
cdr3_aa: CAISGASGGGETQYF
cdr3_nt: TGTGCCATCAGTGGGGCCTCTGGCGGGGGAGAGACCCAGTACTTC

clone_size: few
d_call: TRBD1
v_call: TRBV6-4
j_call: TRBJ1-6
cdr3_aa: CASSARGTGNSPLHF
cdr3_nt: TGTGCCAGCAGTGCCAGGGGGACTGGTAATTCACCCCTCCACTTT

clone_size: few
d_call: TRBD1
v_call: TRBV4-2
j_call: TRBJ2-3
cdr3_aa: CASSHEGQGLADTQYF
cdr3_nt: TGTGCCAGCAGCCATGAGGGACAGGGCTTGGCGGATACGCAGTATTTT

clone_size: .
d_call: TRBD1
v_call: TRBV20-1
j_call: TRBJ1-1
cdr3_aa: CSALEGDSSNTEAFF
cdr3_nt: TGCAGTGCCCTGGAAGGGGACAGCTCGAACACTGAAGCTTTCTTT

clone_size: few
d_call: TRBD1
v_call: TRBV10-3
j_call: TRBJ1-2
cdr3_aa: CAISGDRVVYGYTF
cdr3_nt: TGTGCCATCAGTGGGGACAGGGTAGTCTATGGCTACACCTTC

clone_size: .
d_call: .
v_call: TRBV7-6
j_call: TRBJ2-3
cdr3_aa: CASSFSSTDTQYF
cdr3_nt: TGTGCCAGCAGCTTTTCGTCGACCGATACGCAGTATTTT

clone_size: few
d_call: TRBD2
v_call: TRBV27
j_call: TRBJ2-3
cdr3_aa: CASSPRGWGGMDTQYF
cdr3_nt: TGTGCCAGCAGCCCCCGAGGATGGGGGGGAATGGATACGCAGTATTTT

clone_size: .
d_call: .
v_call: TRBV7-2
j_call: TRBJ1-2
cdr3_aa: CASSLGQGGAYGYTF
cdr3_nt: TGTGCCAGCAGCTTAGGCCAAGGGGGGGCCTATGGCTACACCTTC

clone_size: .
d_call: TRBD2
v_call: TRBV7-2
j_call: TRBJ2-7
cdr3_aa: CASSYLAGLGEQYF
cdr3_nt: TGTGCCAGCAGCTATTTAGCGGGATTGGGCGAGCAGTACTTC

clone_size: .
d_call: .
v_call: TRBV10-3
j_call: TRBJ2-7
cdr3_aa: CATEGTYEQYF
cdr3_nt: TGTGCCACCGAGGGTACCTACGAGCAGTACTTC

clone_size: .
d_call: TRBD2
v_call: TRBV19
j_call: TRBJ2-5
cdr3_aa: CASSSGLAGPETQYF
cdr3_nt: TGTGCCAGTAGTTCGGGACTAGCGGGACCAGAGACCCAGTACTTC

clone_size: medium-sized
d_call: TRBD1
v_call: TRBV20-1
j_call: TRBJ2-5
cdr3_aa: CSARDPRTGLLETQYF
cdr3_nt: TGCAGTGCTAGAGACCCTAGGACAGGCCTTCTGGAGACCCAGTACTTC

clone_size: .
d_call: TRBD1
v_call: TRBV7-3
j_call: TRBJ2-2
cdr3_aa: CASSRTGDNTGELFF
cdr3_nt: TGTGCCAGCAGCCGAACAGGGGACAACACCGGGGAGCTGTTTTTT

clone_size: .
d_call: .
v_call: TRBV6-1
j_call: TRBJ2-7
cdr3_aa: CASRWPHYEQYF
cdr3_nt: TGTGCCAGCAGATGGCCCCACTACGAGCAGTACTTC

clone_size: few
d_call: .
v_call: TRBV20-1
j_call: TRBJ2-7
cdr3_aa: CSASRLGEIGEQYF
cdr3_nt: TGCAGTGCTAGTCGGCTAGGGGAGATTGGCGAGCAGTACTTC

clone_size: .
d_call: .
v_call: TRBV20-1
j_call: TRBJ2-5
cdr3_aa: CSAASGTTQETQYF
cdr3_nt: TGCAGTGCTGCTTCGGGGACGACCCAAGAGACCCAGTACTTC

clone_size: .
d_call: TRBD2
v_call: TRBV7-2
j_call: TRBJ2-1
cdr3_aa: CASSLASAGGYNEQFF
cdr3_nt: TGTGCCAGCAGCTTAGCTTCTGCGGGAGGCTACAATGAGCAGTTCTTC

clone_size: .
d_call: .
v_call: TRBV10-3
j_call: TRBJ1-1
cdr3_aa: CAISERGGSAFF
cdr3_nt: TGTGCCATCAGTGAAAGGGGTGGGTCAGCTTTCTTT

clone_size: .
d_call: .
v_call: TRBV5-1
j_call: TRBJ1-1
cdr3_aa: CASSLDRQPREAFF
cdr3_nt: TGCGCCAGCAGCTTGGACAGGCAACCCCGTGAAGCTTTCTTT

clone_size: .
d_call: .
v_call: TRBV20-1
j_call: TRBJ1-1
cdr3_aa: CSARAVTMNTEAFF
cdr3_nt: TGCAGTGCTAGAGCTGTGACAATGAACACTGAAGCTTTCTTT

clone_size: .
d_call: TRBD2
v_call: TRBV27
j_call: TRBJ2-1
cdr3_aa: CAGSGASGRAASWNEQFF
cdr3_nt: TGTGCCGGCAGTGGGGCTAGCGGGAGGGCCGCTAGTTGGAATGAGCAGTTCTTC

clone_size: few
d_call: .
v_call: TRBV6-2/TRBV6-3
j_call: TRBJ2-1
cdr3_aa: CASSYSYRKDEQFF
cdr3_nt: TGTGCCAGCAGTTACTCGTACCGGAAGGATGAGCAGTTCTTC

clone_size: medium-sized
d_call: .
v_call: TRBV20-1
j_call: TRBJ1-5
cdr3_aa: CSASNRVGQPQHF
cdr3_nt: TGCAGTGCTAGTAACAGGGTAGGTCAGCCCCAGCATTTT

clone_size: medium-sized
d_call: TRBD1
v_call: TRBV7-9
j_call: TRBJ1-2
cdr3_aa: CASTRDSRYGYTF
cdr3_nt: TGTGCCAGCACCCGGGACAGTCGCTATGGCTACACCTTC

clone_size: once
d_call: .
v_call: TRBV30
j_call: TRBJ1-2
cdr3_aa: CAWLTGLDTYTF
cdr3_nt: TGTGCCTGGTTGACGGGGCTGGATACCTACACCTTC

clone_size: .
d_call: TRBD1
v_call: TRBV4-2
j_call: TRBJ1-1
cdr3_aa: CASSQDPGTGNPEAFF
cdr3_nt: TGTGCCAGCAGCCAGGACCCCGGGACAGGGAATCCTGAAGCTTTCTTT

clone_size: few
d_call: .
v_call: TRBV29-1
j_call: TRBJ1-6
cdr3_aa: CSAALADNSPLHF
cdr3_nt: TGCAGCGCCGCTCTGGCAGACAATTCACCCCTCCACTTT

clone_size: .
d_call: .
v_call: TRBV20-1
j_call: TRBJ2-5
cdr3_aa: CSARRGMKETQYF
cdr3_nt: TGCAGTGCTAGAAGGGGTATGAAAGAGACCCAGTACTTC

clone_size: .
d_call: TRBD1
v_call: TRBV10-3
j_call: TRBJ1-2
cdr3_aa: CAISQRGQGVGYGYTF
cdr3_nt: TGTGCCATCAGTCAAAGAGGACAGGGGGTAGGCTATGGCTACACCTTC

clone_size: .
d_call: .
v_call: TRBV5-1
j_call: TRBJ2-7
cdr3_aa: CASSYSGIYEQYF
cdr3_nt: TGCGCCAGCAGCTACTCAGGGATCTACGAGCAGTACTTC

clone_size: .
d_call: .
v_call: TRBV14
j_call: TRBJ1-1
cdr3_aa: CASSQGGGRVNTEAFF
cdr3_nt: TGTGCCAGCAGCCAAGGGGGCGGCAGGGTGAACACTGAAGCTTTCTTT